Listed below are T cell receptor beta chains from one sample, sequenced in a study of cytomegalovirus exposure and HLA in healthy donors. The data were produced by immunoSEQ multiplex PCR, yet TCRdb's version contains in-frame clones alone and is incomplete. The specimen's table records 75,000 to 90,000 clones. The sample was PBMCs. The receptors shown here come from an older woman in good health and CMV-seronegative. CDR3s leave out the opening cysteine and the closing phenylalanine or tryptophan.

TRBV6-1	TRBJ1-2	ASSELPGVANYGYT
TRBV2	TRBJ1-5	ASSLTGLVNQPQH
TRBV6-6	TRBJ1-4	ASSSAPGQQNEKLF
TRBV19	TRBJ2-2	ASSRRGTGGTGELF
TRBV6-4	TRBJ1-2	ASSDSGTDRPFYT
TRBV28	TRBJ2-7	ASTEPAGLYEQY
TRBV19	TRBJ2-7	ASSLRQSSTPYEQY
TRBV28	TRBJ1-2	ASSLEENYGYT
TRBV7-9	TRBJ2-7	ASSLGQGDEQY
TRBV13	TRBJ2-1	ASSPTTGGEQF
TRBV5-8	TRBJ1-6	ASTGVHSPLH
TRBV19	TRBJ2-7	ASSPRPQVDPTNEQY
TRBV10-3	TRBJ2-2	AIKESGSRAGELF
TRBV6-1	TRBJ2-1	ASSEAGGADEQF
TRBV6-1	TRBJ1-2	ASSEATGEGATRGYT
TRBV6-6	TRBJ1-2	AVNRGNNNYGYT
TRBV5-4	TRBJ2-1	ASSPPGTSRDEQF
TRBV15	TRBJ1-2	ATSREEAYGYT
TRBV29-1	TRBJ2-2	SVGRGTGVTGELF
TRBV7-8	TRBJ2-5	ASSWGGSGQY
TRBV9	TRBJ2-5	ASSVGGETQY
TRBV5-4	TRBJ1-5	ASSVTGAGGNQPQH
TRBV7-9	TRBJ2-3	ASSSDRDTSTDTQY
TRBV7-9	TRBJ2-6	AGQLSGANVLT
TRBV6-5	TRBJ2-1	ASMGPIHYNEQF
TRBV10-1	TRBJ2-7	ASSVGQGEDEQY
TRBV7-2	TRBJ1-2	ASSLAAGSTYGYT
TRBV18	TRBJ1-5	ASSQGQENQPQH
TRBV2	TRBJ1-2	ASSSNYGYT
TRBV4-2	TRBJ2-3	ASSRTHSTSTDTQY
TRBV28	TRBJ1-4	ASSPPASGEKLF
TRBV19	TRBJ1-6	ASSILDHRVKNSPLH
TRBV2	TRBJ1-2	ASSRQQTNLYGYT
TRBV14	TRBJ2-1	ASSQVTSGFYNEQF
TRBV28	TRBJ2-7	ASRGSGTGSYEQY
TRBV27	TRBJ2-1	ASSLLQGAYNEQF
TRBV4-2	TRBJ2-3	ASSQAVSGGADTQY
TRBV5-1	TRBJ2-4	ASSSNPGLAGGPKNIQY
TRBV5-1	TRBJ2-7	ASSLGQYEQY
TRBV27	TRBJ2-7	ASSFLPLAGGYEQY
TRBV27	TRBJ2-7	ASSVRKYGNEQY
TRBV27	TRBJ1-1	ASSFLRGGEAF
TRBV28	TRBJ2-7	ASSLTGETYEQY
TRBV5-1	TRBJ2-7	ASSTGTLLGEQY
TRBV5-1	TRBJ2-3	ASSLDGREGLSDTQY
TRBV6-1	TRBJ1-1	ASMLATEAF
TRBV9	TRBJ2-1	ASSVRLDNEQF
TRBV5-1	TRBJ1-1	ASSLLEDTEAF
TRBV5-4	TRBJ2-4	ASSLVPDNIQY
TRBV9	TRBJ2-1	ASSVDSGGVNEQF
TRBV27	TRBJ1-4	ASSWTVNEKLF
TRBV6-5	TRBJ1-1	ASRARAANTEAF
TRBV5-4	TRBJ2-6	ASSLLTQSGANVLT
TRBV27	TRBJ2-2	ASNLGTGTELTGELF
TRBV7-7	TRBJ2-5	ASSFLGGGLETQY
TRBV9	TRBJ2-1	ASSVEGLAASSYNEQF
TRBV10-3	TRBJ1-1	AISEGEGEGEAF